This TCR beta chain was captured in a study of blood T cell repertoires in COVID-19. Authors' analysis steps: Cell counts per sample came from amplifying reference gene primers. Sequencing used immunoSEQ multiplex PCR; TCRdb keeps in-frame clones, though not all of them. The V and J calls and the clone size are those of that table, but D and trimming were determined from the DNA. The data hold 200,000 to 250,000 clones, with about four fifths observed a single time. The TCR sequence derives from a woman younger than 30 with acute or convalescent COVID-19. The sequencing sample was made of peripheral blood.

CDR3 sequence reads: CASSLAGLASYEQYF. The CDR3 nucleotides read TGTGCCAGCAGCTTAGCCGGACTAGCGTCCTACGAGCAGTACTTC. The chain links TRBV7-9 to TRBJ2-7; TRBD2 matches 9 bases. V trimming: 0 bases; J trimming: 1 base; junction bases outside the gene matches: 1. Germline V gene lookup returns CDR1 SEHNR and CDR2 FQNEAQ (reference sequence). The CDR3 totals 15 residues. Variable domain in full (rest from reference TRBV7-9 and TRBJ2-7): DTGVSQNPRHKITKRGQNVTFRCDPISEHNRLYWYRQTLGQGPEFLTYFQNEAQLEKSRLLSDRFSAERPKGSFSTLEIQRTEQGDSAMYLCASSLAGLASYEQYFGPGTRLTVT.